This T cell receptor (beta chain) appears in the sequencing data of a study of blood T cell repertoires in COVID-19. Study in general: Sites across the United States, Italy and Spain contributed samples from acute and convalescent COVID-19.

Measured with immunoSEQ multiplex PCR; TCRdb has only the in-frame clones, and not every one. The sample records 81,000 or so clones, 81% being singletons. The V end lost 8 bases, the J end lost 0 bases, and 12 bases lay between the germline ends. The CDR3 covers 13 residues. CDR1 is SGHDT and CDR2 is YYEEEE in the germline V gene. The source material was peripheral blood. The V and J genes are TRBV5-6 and TRBJ2-7; D uncertain. The sequence derives from a human donor in a cohort sampled during active COVID-19. The DNA for the CDR3 is TGTGCCAGTACCGCGGAAAGCTCCTACGAGCAGTACTTC. It translates to CASTAESSYEQYF.